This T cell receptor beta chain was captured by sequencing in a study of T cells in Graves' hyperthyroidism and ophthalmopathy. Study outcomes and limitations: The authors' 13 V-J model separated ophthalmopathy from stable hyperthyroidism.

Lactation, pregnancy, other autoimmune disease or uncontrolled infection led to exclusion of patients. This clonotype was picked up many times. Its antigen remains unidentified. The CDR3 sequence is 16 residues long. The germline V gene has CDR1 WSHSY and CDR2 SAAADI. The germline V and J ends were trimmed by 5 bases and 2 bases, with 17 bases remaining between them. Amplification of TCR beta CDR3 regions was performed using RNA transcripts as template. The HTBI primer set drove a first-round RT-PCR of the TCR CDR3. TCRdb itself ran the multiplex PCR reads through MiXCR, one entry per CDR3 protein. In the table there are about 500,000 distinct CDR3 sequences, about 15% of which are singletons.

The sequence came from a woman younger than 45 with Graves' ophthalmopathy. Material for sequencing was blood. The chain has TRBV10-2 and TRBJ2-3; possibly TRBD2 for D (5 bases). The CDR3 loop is CASSQPAVLDTDTQYF. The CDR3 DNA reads TGCGCCAGCAGTCAACCAGCGGTACTAGACACAGATACGCAGTATTTT.